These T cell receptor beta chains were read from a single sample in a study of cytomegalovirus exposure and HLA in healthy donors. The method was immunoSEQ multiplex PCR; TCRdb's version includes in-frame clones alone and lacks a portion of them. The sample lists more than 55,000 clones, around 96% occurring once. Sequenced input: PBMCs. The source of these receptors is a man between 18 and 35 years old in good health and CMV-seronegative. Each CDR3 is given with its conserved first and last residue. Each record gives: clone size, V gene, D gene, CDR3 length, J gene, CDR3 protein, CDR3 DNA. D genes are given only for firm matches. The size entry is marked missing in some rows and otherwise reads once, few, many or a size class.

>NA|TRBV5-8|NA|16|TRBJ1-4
CASSLGQTATNEKLFF
TGTGCCAGCAGCTTAGGACAGACTGCAACTAATGAAAAACTGTTTTTT
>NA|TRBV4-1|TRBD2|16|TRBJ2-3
CASSLFGTSGADTQYF
TGCGCCAGCAGCCTCTTCGGGACTAGCGGTGCAGATACGCAGTATTTT
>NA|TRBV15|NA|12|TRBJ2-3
CATSRDRDTQYF
TGTGCCACCAGCAGAGATCGGGATACGCAGTATTTT
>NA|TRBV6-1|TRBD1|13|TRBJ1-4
CASSLEGARKLFF
TGTGCCAGCAGCTTGGAGGGGGCCAGAAAACTGTTTTTT
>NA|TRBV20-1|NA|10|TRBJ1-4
CSANRKELFF
TGCAGTGCTAACAGGAAAGAACTGTTTTTT
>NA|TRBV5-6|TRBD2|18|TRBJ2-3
CASSATLAGGDLTDTQYF
TGTGCCAGCAGCGCGACCTTAGCGGGCGGAGATCTCACAGATACGCAGTATTTT
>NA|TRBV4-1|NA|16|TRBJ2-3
CASSSTESRVVDTQYF
TGCGCCAGCAGCTCCACTGAGTCGAGGGTCGTAGATACGCAGTATTTT
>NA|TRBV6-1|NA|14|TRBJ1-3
CARPGCGFRNTIYF
TGTGCCAGGCCAGGGTGCGGTTTTAGAAACACCATATATTTT
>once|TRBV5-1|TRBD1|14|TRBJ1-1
CASTETGTNTEAFF
TGCGCCAGCACCGAGACAGGGACAAACACTGAAGCTTTCTTT
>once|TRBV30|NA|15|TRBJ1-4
CAWSTWGGTNEKLFF
TGTGCCTGGAGTACCTGGGGGGGGACTAATGAAAAACTGTTTTTT
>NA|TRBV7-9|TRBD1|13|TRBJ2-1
CASSPSGQVEQFF
TGTGCCAGCAGCCCCTCGGGACAGGTTGAGCAGTTCTTC
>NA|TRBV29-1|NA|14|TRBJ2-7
CSVEGSGESYEQYF
TGCAGCGTTGAGGGTAGTGGAGAGTCCTACGAGCAGTACTTC
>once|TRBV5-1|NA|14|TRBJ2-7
CASSAGTSAYEQYF
TGCGCCAGCAGCGCCGGGACTTCAGCCTACGAGCAGTACTTC
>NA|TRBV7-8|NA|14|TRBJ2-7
CASSHGTHSYEQYF
TGTGCCAGCAGCCATGGGACTCACTCCTACGAGCAGTACTTC
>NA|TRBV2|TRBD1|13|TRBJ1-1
CASVRTGFTEAFF
TGTGCCAGCGTGAGGACAGGGTTCACTGAAGCTTTCTTT
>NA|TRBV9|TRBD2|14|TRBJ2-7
CASSVSSGSYEQYF
TGTGCCAGCAGCGTTTCTAGCGGGAGTTACGAGCAGTACTTC
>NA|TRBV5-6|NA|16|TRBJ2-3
CASSVLSGSGTDTQYF
TGTGCCAGCAGCGTACTTAGCGGTTCTGGCACAGATACGCAGTATTTT
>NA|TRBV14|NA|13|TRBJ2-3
CASSHGGSDTQYF
TGTGCCAGCAGCCATGGCGGGTCAGATACGCAGTATTTT
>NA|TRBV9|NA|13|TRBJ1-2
CASSVGEGNGYTF
TGTGCCAGCAGCGTAGGGGAGGGGAATGGCTACACCTTC
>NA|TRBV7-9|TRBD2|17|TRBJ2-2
CASSSGGASGVSGELFF
TGTGCCAGCAGCTCAGGCGGGGCTAGCGGAGTTTCCGGGGAGCTGTTTTTT
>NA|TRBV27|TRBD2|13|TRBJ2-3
CASSFLAGDTQYF
TGTGCCAGCAGTTTTTTAGCGGGAGATACGCAGTATTTT
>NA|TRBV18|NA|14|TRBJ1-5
CASSPQTDHQPQHF
TGTGCCAGCTCACCACAGACAGATCATCAGCCCCAGCATTTT
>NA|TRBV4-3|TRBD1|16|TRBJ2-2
CASSQQTGSNTGELFF
TGCGCCAGCAGCCAGCAGACAGGGTCGAACACCGGGGAGCTGTTTTTT
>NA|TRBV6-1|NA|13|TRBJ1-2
CASSALGNYGYTF
TGTGCCAGCAGTGCTCTAGGAAACTATGGCTACACCTTC
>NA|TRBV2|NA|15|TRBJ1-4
CASSDLEALNEKLFF
TGTGCCAGCAGTGATTTGGAGGCGCTGAATGAAAAACTGTTTTTT
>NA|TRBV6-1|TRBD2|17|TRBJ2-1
CASSGGTSVTNYNEQFF
TGTGCCAGCAGTGGTGGGACTAGCGTTACGAACTACAATGAGCAGTTCTTC
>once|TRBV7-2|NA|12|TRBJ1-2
CASSISDRGYTF
TGTGCCAGCAGCATATCTGACAGAGGCTACACCTTC
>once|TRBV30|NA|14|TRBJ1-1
CAWRTQGRVTEAFF
TGTGCCTGGAGAACGCAGGGAAGGGTCACTGAAGCTTTCTTT
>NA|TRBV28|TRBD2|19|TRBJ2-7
CASSRIAGDVFAYLYEQYF
TGTGCCAGCAGCAGAATAGCGGGAGACGTTTTCGCGTATCTCTACGAGCAGTACTTC
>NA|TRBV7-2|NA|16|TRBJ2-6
CASSLEIRQGGNVLTF
TGTGCCAGCAGCTTAGAGATTCGCCAGGGAGGCAACGTCCTGACTTTC
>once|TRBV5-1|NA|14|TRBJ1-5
CASSRSPGSEPQHF
TGCGCCAGCAGCCGAAGCCCGGGGAGCGAGCCCCAGCATTTT
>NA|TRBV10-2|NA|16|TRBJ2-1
CASRDREAGSYNEQFF
TGCGCCAGCAGAGACAGGGAAGCGGGCTCCTACAATGAGCAGTTCTTC
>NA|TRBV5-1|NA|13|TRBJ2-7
CASSLGASYEQYF
TGCGCCAGCAGCTTGGGGGCTTCCTACGAGCAGTACTTC
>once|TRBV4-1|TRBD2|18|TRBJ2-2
CASSRYQRTSANTGELFF
TGCGCCAGCAGCCGGTACCAGCGGACTAGCGCGAACACCGGGGAGCTGTTTTTT
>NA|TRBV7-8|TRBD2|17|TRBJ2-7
CASSPLAGLAGASEQYF
TGTGCCAGCAGCCCCCTAGCGGGGCTAGCGGGAGCATCTGAGCAGTACTTC
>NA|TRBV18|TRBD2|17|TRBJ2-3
CASSPLGTTALTDTQYF
TGTGCCAGCTCACCACTAGGGACTACCGCCCTCACAGATACGCAGTATTTT
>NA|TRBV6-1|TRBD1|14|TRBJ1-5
CASSGGQENQPQHF
TGTGCCAGCAGTGGTGGACAGGAGAATCAGCCCCAGCATTTT
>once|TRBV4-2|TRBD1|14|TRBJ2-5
CASSWTGEAETQYF
TGTGCCAGCAGCTGGACAGGAGAGGCGGAGACCCAGTACTTC
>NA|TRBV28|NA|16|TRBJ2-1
CASSFARESSYNEQFF
TGTGCCAGCAGTTTTGCGCGGGAAAGCTCCTACAATGAGCAGTTCTTC
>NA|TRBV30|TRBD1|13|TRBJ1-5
CAWNRGSEQPQHF
TGTGCCTGGAACAGGGGTTCGGAACAGCCCCAGCATTTT